These 20 T cell receptor beta chains were sequenced from one sample in a study of T cell responses to AZD1222 COVID-19 vaccine. Measured with immunoSEQ multiplex PCR; TCRdb has only the in-frame clones, and not every one. The data hold over 100,000 clones, with about 87% observed a single time. The starting material was peripheral blood, obtained 28 days after the second AZD1222 dose. These receptors were collected from an adult who received the AZD1222 COVID-19 vaccine.

The chain recombines TRBV7-9 with TRBJ2-1, with D unclear. Trimming shortened V by 2 bases and J by 8 bases, and 10 bases separated the two germline ends. This CDR3 comprises 13 residues. Germline CDR1 is SEHNR and CDR2 is FQNEAQ (reference sequence). The CDR3 DNA follows: TGTGCCAGCAGCTTAACTGGGCCCGATGAGCAGTTCTTC. Its protein is CASSLTGPDEQFF.

This chain connects TRBV19 to TRBJ2-3, with 11 bases fitting TRBD2. There are 16 residues in the CDR3. Germline CDR1 and CDR2: LNHDA and SQIVND (reference sequence). Trimming took 7 bases from V and 4 from J; bases not matched to a gene: 10. The CDR3 here is CASTLAGGPFADTQYF. The CDR3 DNA sequence: TGTGCCAGTACCCTAGCGGGAGGCCCGTTCGCAGATACGCAGTATTTT.

CDR3 nucleotide sequence: TGTGCCAGCAGCTCCGGGGTGAACTATGGCTACACCTTC. It codes for CASSSGVNYGYTF. This chain connects TRBV7-2 to TRBJ1-2, with D unresolved. Germline-derived CDR1 and CDR2 are SGHTA and FQGNSA. The CDR3 covers 13 residues. V was shortened by 4 bases and J by 2 bases, with 8 bases between the two germline ends.

The J gene is TRBJ1-1, the V gene TRBV6-5; D possibly corresponds to TRBD1 (5 bases). Looked up from germline, CDR1 is MNHEY and CDR2 is SVGAGI. This CDR3 spans 14 amino acids. Trimming took 10 bases from V and 6 from J, leaving 21 bases between them. The CDR3 DNA reads TGTGCCATCAGACCGGGACTCCCGGGCGCTGAAGCTTTCTTT. It yields the protein CAIRPGLPGAEAFF.

CDR3 bases: TGTGCCAGCAGCGCCAAAAAACAGGGACCAGAGCAGTTCTTC. It yields the protein CASSAKKQGPEQFF. V is TRBV5-4 and J is TRBJ2-1, with D perhaps matching TRBD1 (6 bases). Germline CDR1 reads SGHNT; CDR2 reads YYREEE (reference sequence). V was pared by 4 bases and J by 10 bases, with 18 bases between. The CDR3 is 14 residues long.

The J gene is TRBJ1-3, the V gene TRBV30; TRBD1 is a possible D gene (5 bases). V lost 4 bases to trimming and J lost 0 bases, with 13 bases between them. Germline loops: CDR1 GTSNPN, CDR2 SVGIG (reference sequence). The CDR3 runs 15 residues. CDR3 nucleotide sequence: TGTGCCTGGATAGGGAGGGGCTCCTCTGGAAACACCATATATTTT. This gives the protein CAWIGRGSSGNTIYF.

The V call is TRBV10-3, the J call TRBJ2-2, with D uncertain. CDR3 length: 16 residues. Deletions cut 2 bases from V and 3 bases from J, with 13 bases between. The germline gives CDR1 ENHRY, CDR2 SYGVKD. Here the CDR3 DNA reads TGTGCCATCAGTGAGCTGAACAGCCCCCACACCGGGGAGCTGTTTTTT. Amino acid sequence: CAISELNSPHTGELFF.

The V call is TRBV28, the J call TRBJ2-6; TRBD1 matches at 10 bases. After removal of 3 bases from V and 2 bases from J, the junction contained 7 bases not matched to a gene. Germline V lookup: CDR1 MDHEN, CDR2 SYDVKM. The CDR3 consists of 18 residues. The CDR3 reads CASSLRDRGFPGANVLTF. In DNA form, the CDR3 reads TGTGCCAGCAGTTTGCGGGACAGGGGATTTCCTGGGGCCAACGTCCTGACTTTC.

The genes are TRBV5-5 and TRBJ1-1, with TRBD1 identical over 7 bases. Losses at the gene ends were 3 bases for V and 5 bases for J; bases not matched to a gene: 4. The germline gives CDR1 SGHKS, CDR2 YYEKEE (reference sequence). The CDR3 is made up of 13 amino acids. CDR3 in DNA: TGTGCCAGCAGCTCGGACAGGCGAACTGAAGCTTTCTTT. Amino acids: CASSSDRRTEAFF.

In this sample, this clone turned up once. V and J are TRBV7-2 and TRBJ1-1; tentatively, D is TRBD1 (6 bases). Trimming left V 5 bases short and J 1 base short, with 17 bases between. The CDR3 covers 16 residues. CDR1 SGHTA and CDR2 FQGNSA come from the germline V gene. CDR3 DNA: TGTGCCAGCAGCCTAAGAGGGTCCAGGGGGAACACTGAAGCTTTCTTT. Translating gives CASSLRGSRGNTEAFF.

V gene TRBV6-4 combines with J gene TRBJ1-1; no definite D call. V was pared by 3 bases and J by 11 bases, with 16 bases between. The length of the CDR3 is 13 residues. Looked up from germline, CDR1 is MRHNA and CDR2 is SNTAGT. The CDR3 DNA reads TGTGCCAGCAGTGAAAGTCTGGGCTTGCCGGCTTTCTTT. Translating it yields CASSESLGLPAFF.

The chain combines TRBV7-9 with TRBJ2-3; D call uncertain. V was clipped by 5 bases and J by 3 bases, with 12 bases between them. The CDR3 sequence is 14 residues long. Germline V gene sequence: CDR1 SEHNR, CDR2 FQNEAQ (reference sequence). CDR3 residues: CASSTSRFTDTQYF. DNA for the CDR3: TGTGCCAGCAGCACCTCGAGGTTTACAGATACGCAGTATTTT.

This rearrangement joins TRBV30 to TRBJ1-2; possible D gene TRBD1, 6 bases. V was cut by 4 bases and J by 5 bases, with 14 bases left in between. CDR3 length: 13 amino acids. Germline V gene lookup returns CDR1 GTSNPN and CDR2 SVGIG (reference sequence). CDR3 loop: CAWTSLGGYGYTF. The CDR3 coding sequence is TGTGCCTGGACCTCCCTAGGGGGATATGGCTACACCTTC.

The chain recombines TRBV5-6 with TRBJ1-5; D gene unclear. Trimming removed 5 bases from V and 0 bases from J, with 12 bases in between. The CDR3 covers 15 residues. Germline V gene sequence: CDR1 SGHDT, CDR2 YYEEEE. The CDR3: CASRYWLFSNQPQHF. DNA for the CDR3: TGTGCCAGCAGATACTGGCTGTTTAGCAATCAGCCCCAGCATTTT. The variable domain in full, with the rest retrieved from reference TRBV5-6 and TRBJ1-5, is DAGVTQSPTHLIKTRGQQVTLRCSPKSGHDTVSWYQQALGQGPQFIFQYYEEEERQRGNFPDRFSGHQFPNYSSELNVNALLLGDSALYLCASRYWLFSNQPQHFGDGTRLSIL.

The chain uses TRBV6-2 or TRBV6-3 and TRBJ1-2; D is unclear. The CDR3 has 15 amino acids. Trimming removed 5 bases from V and 0 bases from J, with 13 bases in between. The germline V gene encodes CDR1 MNHEY and CDR2 SVGEGT. CDR3 loop: CASSDGAIANYGYTF. CDR3 DNA sequence: TGTGCCAGCAGTGATGGAGCGATCGCTAACTATGGCTACACCTTC.

The chain employs TRBV7-9 and TRBJ2-3, with 7 bases that match TRBD2. V lost 5 bases and J lost 0; bases outside the gene matches: 8. CDR3 length: 16 residues. From germline, CDR1 is SEHNR and CDR2 FQNEAQ (reference sequence). The CDR3 DNA is TGTGCCAGCAGCCCCGCTAGCGGCCCTAGCACAGATACGCAGTATTTT. Translation: CASSPASGPSTDTQYF.

V and J are TRBV7-9 and TRBJ1-1; D uncertain. The germline V gene encodes CDR1 SEHNR and CDR2 FQNEAQ (reference sequence). Trimming took off 7 bases at V and 1 base at J, with 13 bases between the two ends. This CDR3 has 14 amino acids. The DNA of the CDR3 is TGTGCCAGCACCGTACACACGCGGAACACTGAAGCTTTCTTT. Its translation: CASTVHTRNTEAFF.

The CDR3 coding sequence is TGTGCCAGCAGCCTTCAAGGAGGTTTTGAAGCTTTCTTT. It specifies CASSLQGGFEAFF. The V gene is TRBV6-2 or TRBV6-3, the J gene TRBJ1-1; no reliable D call. Deletions cut 6 bases from V and 7 bases from J, with 15 bases between. Germline V gene sequence: CDR1 MNHEY, CDR2 SVGEGT. CDR3 length: 13 amino acids.

The rearrangement joins TRBV27 to TRBJ1-1, with TRBD1 as a possible D gene (5 bases). Looked up from germline, CDR1 is MNHEY and CDR2 is SMNVEV (reference sequence). The CDR3 consists of 12 residues. Trimming took 4 bases from V and 11 from J, leaving 14 bases between them. CDR3 nucleotide sequence: TGTGCCAGCAGTTCCGCAGGGTTGGAGGCTTTCTTT. This codes for CASSSAGLEAFF.

V usage is TRBV5-1 and J usage is TRBJ1-6, with D possibly TRBD1 on 5 matching bases. Trimming left V 4 bases short and J 9 bases short, with 11 bases between. The length of the CDR3 is 13 residues. CDR1 and CDR2 (germline): SGHRS, YFSETQ. CDR3 loop: CASSPGGTSPLHF. The CDR3 bases are TGCGCCAGCAGCCCCGGGGGGACTTCACCCCTCCACTTT.